These 23 T cell receptor beta chains were sequenced from one sample in a study of blood T cell repertoires in COVID-19. The data were produced by immunoSEQ multiplex PCR, yet TCRdb's version contains in-frame clones alone and is incomplete. The sample yields just under 350,000 clones, about nine tenths seen once. The material sequenced was peripheral blood. Source of these receptors: a woman between 65 and 79 years old with COVID-19, enrolled during active disease.

This chain uses TRBV27 with TRBJ2-5, with 7 bases that match TRBD2. The CDR3 sequence is 15 residues long. Germline lookup yields CDR1 MNHEY and CDR2 SMNVEV (reference sequence). Germline trimming cut 4 bases from V and 3 bases from J; bases unmatched to any gene: 8. CDR3 nucleotides: TGTGCCAGCAGTTCCCTTGGAAGCGGGGAAGAGACCCAGTACTTC. It yields the protein CASSSLGSGEETQYF.

This chain uses TRBV5-4 with TRBJ1-1; TRBD1 might be the D (5 bases). CDR1 is SGHNT and CDR2 is YYREEE in the germline V gene (reference sequence). The CDR3 is 12 residues long. V dropped 5 bases and J dropped 5 bases, with 10 bases sitting between them. The CDR3 sequence: CASSEGVTEAFF. DNA for the CDR3: TGTGCCAGCAGTGAAGGGGTGACTGAAGCTTTCTTT.

The V and J genes are TRBV29-1 and TRBJ2-7; TRBD1 matches 8 bases. The CDR3 extends over 13 amino acids. Trimming removed 6 bases from V and 2 bases from J; junction bases left unmatched: 6. Germline CDR1 and CDR2: SQVTM and ANQGSEA. The CDR3 spells CSVRTGLTYEQYF. CDR3 coding DNA: TGCAGCGTGCGGACAGGGCTTACCTACGAGCAGTACTTC.

The J gene is TRBJ2-3, the V gene TRBV9, with 8 bases that match TRBD1. This CDR3 comprises 15 residues. CDR1 is SGDLS, CDR2 YYNGEE, per germline. J gave up 2 bases and V 0 bases, and 2 bases lay outside the gene matches. The CDR3 reads CASSVAGQVTDTQYF. CDR3 DNA: TGTGCCAGCAGCGTAGCGGGACAGGTCACAGATACGCAGTATTTT.

The rearrangement uses TRBV5-1 and TRBJ1-2, with TRBD1 matching over 9 bases. The CDR3 length is 16 residues. Germline loops: CDR1 SGHRS, CDR2 YFSETQ. V gave up 3 bases and J gave up 8 bases; unmatched junction bases: 14. This CDR3 reads CASSSNPGQGLEGYTF. The DNA of the CDR3 is TGCGCCAGCAGCTCGAATCCGGGACAGGGATTGGAAGGCTACACCTTC.

The chain combines TRBV28 with TRBJ1-1; D perhaps matches TRBD1 (6 bases). This CDR3 has 14 residues. V lost 6 bases and J lost 3, with 14 bases in between. Germline assignment: CDR1 MDHEN and CDR2 SYDVKM. The CDR3 DNA is TGTGCCAGCAGCTCTGCAGGGGCGGACACTGAAGCTTTCTTT. The encoded protein is CASSSAGADTEAFF.

This sequence joins TRBV5-6 and TRBJ1-1; no firm D call. The CDR3 is made up of 9 amino acids. Looked up from germline, CDR1 is SGHDT and CDR2 is YYEEEE. Between the trimmed V and J ends, which lost 10 bases and 6 bases, there was a span of 7 bases. The CDR3 sequence is CAPRAEAFF. The CDR3 bases are TGTGCCCCCCGGGCTGAAGCTTTCTTT. Based on the CDR3 plus reference TRBV5-6 and TRBJ1-1, the full variable domain is DAGVTQSPTHLIKTRGQQVTLRCSPKSGHDTVSWYQQALGQGPQFIFQYYEEEERQRGNFPDRFSGHQFPNYSSELNVNALLLGDSALYLCAPRAEAFFGQGTRLTVV.

The chain recombines TRBV9 with TRBJ2-1; tentatively, D is TRBD1 (6 bases). Germline values: CDR1 SGDLS, CDR2 YYNGEE. The CDR3 is made up of 15 amino acids. Trimming took 0 bases from V and 7 from J, leaving 14 bases between them. CDR3 coding DNA: TGTGCCAGCAGCGTAGGGGGGACAACGGAAAATGAGCAGTTCTTC. Protein: CASSVGGTTENEQFF.

The chain combines TRBV2 with TRBJ1-2; D is unresolved. Germline values: CDR1 SNHLY, CDR2 FYNNEI. Deletions cut 6 bases from V and 8 bases from J, with 19 bases between. The CDR3 extends over 14 amino acids. CDR3 DNA: TGTGCCAGCAGCACTACCGGGTTAACAACCGGCTACACCTTC. Translating gives CASSTTGLTTGYTF.

The chain recombines TRBV3-1 (or the pseudogene TRBV3-2) with TRBJ2-7; 7 nucleotides align to TRBD2. V lost 0 bases to trimming and J lost 2 bases; unmatched junction nucleotides: 7. The CDR3 has 16 amino acids. The germline V gene encodes CDR1 LGHDT and CDR2 YNNKEL (reference sequence). This CDR3 is CASSQDRSGRAYEQYF. In DNA, the CDR3 is TGTGCCAGCAGCCAAGATCGTTCAGGGAGGGCCTACGAGCAGTACTTC.

The chain is built from TRBV4-3 and TRBJ1-5; the D gene is possibly TRBD1 (5 bases). CDR3 length: 17 amino acids. Germline assignment: CDR1 LGHNA and CDR2 YSLEER. V was pared by 4 bases and J by 0 bases, with 16 bases between. The CDR3 loop reads CASSRQAGGDSNQPQHF. DNA for the CDR3: TGCGCCAGCAGCCGCCAGGCCGGGGGAGATAGCAATCAGCCCCAGCATTTT.

The J gene is TRBJ2-2, the V gene TRBV4-1; possible D gene TRBD2, 5 bases. V was trimmed by 4 bases and J by 5 bases, leaving 8 bases between them. This CDR3 is built from 13 residues. Germline CDR1 reads MGHRA; CDR2 reads YSYEKL. CDR3 amino acids: CASSPGGTGELFF. In nucleotides, the CDR3 is TGCGCCAGCAGCCCCGGAGGAACCGGGGAGCTGTTTTTT.

The rearrangement links TRBV30 to TRBJ2-7, with TRBD1 matching 9 bases. Trimming cost V 2 bases and J 3 bases; bases outside gene matches: 5. From germline, CDR1 is GTSNPN and CDR2 SVGIG (reference sequence). The CDR3 contains 14 residues. CDR3 residues: CAWSPGTGLYEQYF. For the CDR3, the DNA is TGTGCCTGGAGTCCGGGGACAGGGCTCTACGAGCAGTACTTC.

This clone was seen once. The chain carries TRBV30 and TRBJ1-3; tentatively, D is TRBD1 (5 bases). Germline CDR1 GTSNPN, CDR2 SVGIG (reference sequence). This CDR3 comprises 15 residues. Trimming stripped 0 bases from V and 5 bases from J, with 14 bases between. CDR3 protein: CAWSVKRGNRNTIYF. In nucleotides, the CDR3 is TGTGCCTGGAGTGTAAAAAGGGGTAACCGAAACACCATATATTTT.

This clone has just one count. This sample also contains other DNA sequences that code for the same CDR3. CDR3 in DNA: TGTGCCAGCAGTCCCGGGGATCAGCCCCAGCATTTT. This codes for CASSPGDQPQHF. The rearrangement joins TRBV12-3 or TRBV12-4 to TRBJ1-5; D gene ambiguous. Deletions cut 5 bases from V and 5 bases from J, with 7 bases between. This CDR3 has 12 amino acids.

This clone has just one count. The V call is TRBV10-3, the J call TRBJ1-2; D not resolved. This CDR3 spans 13 amino acids. Germline V gives CDR1 ENHRY, CDR2 SYGVKD. V lost 5 bases and J 0 bases, leaving 7 bases between the germline ends. The CDR3 bases are TGTGCCATCAGTTTAGAAACTAACTATGGCTACACCTTC. Amino acid sequence: CAISLETNYGYTF.

The chain links TRBV14 to TRBJ2-3; 12 bases fit TRBD2. The germline V gene encodes CDR1 SGHDN and CDR2 FVKESK. This CDR3 region has 17 residues. V dropped 5 bases and J dropped 2; count of bases not matched to a gene: 8. The DNA for the CDR3 is TGTGCCAGCAGCGTACGGACTAGCGGGGATCTCACAGATACGCAGTATTTT. Protein sequence: CASSVRTSGDLTDTQYF.

This chain uses TRBV7-9 with TRBJ1-1, with D perhaps TRBD1 (6 bases). CDR3 size: 15 residues. Trimming took off 0 bases at V and 0 bases at J, with 8 bases between the two ends. CDR1 is SEHNR, CDR2 FQNEAQ, per germline (reference sequence). The CDR3 DNA sequence: TGTGCCAGCAGCTTAGCGGGGGCCCTGAACACTGAAGCTTTCTTT. Protein: CASSLAGALNTEAFF. Looking up the rest from reference TRBV7-9 and TRBJ1-1 gives the full variable domain: DTGVSQNPRHKITKRGQNVTFRCDPISEHNRLYWYRQTLGQGPEFLTYFQNEAQLEKSRLLSDRFSAERPKGSFSTLEIQRTEQGDSAMYLCASSLAGALNTEAFFGQGTRLTVV.

The chain carries TRBV18 and TRBJ1-3; D perhaps matches TRBD1 (6 bases). The V end lost 5 bases, the J end lost 4 bases, and 9 bases lay between the germline ends. The germline gives CDR1 KGHSH, CDR2 LQKENI. The length of the CDR3 is 13 residues. The CDR3 DNA reads TGTGCCAGCTCAACAGGGCGGGGAAACACCATATATTTT. Its translation: CASSTGRGNTIYF.

The chain is built from TRBV6-5 and TRBJ1-1; a weak D match, TRBD1 (5 bases). Germline assignment: CDR1 MNHEY and CDR2 SVGAGI. The CDR3 is 13 amino acids. V dropped 0 bases and J dropped 10 bases, with 12 bases sitting between them. The CDR3 sequence: CASSYSRGGPAFF. The CDR3 coding sequence is TGTGCCAGCAGTTACTCTCGGGGGGGTCCAGCTTTCTTT.

J is TRBJ1-4 and V is TRBV6-5; no reliable D call. This CDR3 is 14 amino acids long. The V and J ends lost 5 bases and 8 bases respectively, with 15 bases between them. Germline CDR1 and CDR2: MNHEY and SVGAGI. DNA of the CDR3: TGTGCCAGCAGTAACGGTGGGTTGGGCGAAAAACTGTTTTTT. This gives the protein CASSNGGLGEKLFF.

The chain carries TRBV2 and TRBJ2-3, with 7 bases aligning to TRBD2. The CDR3 is made up of 14 amino acids. Germline V CDR1 and CDR2: SNHLY, FYNNEI. V was clipped by 2 bases and J by 6 bases; unmatched bases: 5. This CDR3 reads CASSEPGGIDTQYF. Written as DNA, the CDR3 is TGTGCCAGCAGTGAACCGGGGGGAATCGATACGCAGTATTTT.

This chain connects TRBV25-1 to TRBJ2-5; TRBD2 aligns across 12 bases. The ends lost 5 bases at V and 7 bases at J; junction bases unmatched: 2. CDR1 is MGHDK and CDR2 is SYGVNS in the germline V gene. The CDR3 is 13 amino acids. The CDR3 DNA follows: TGTGCCAGCAGTCCTAGCGGGGGGGCGACCCAGTACTTC. Protein sequence: CASSPSGGATQYF.